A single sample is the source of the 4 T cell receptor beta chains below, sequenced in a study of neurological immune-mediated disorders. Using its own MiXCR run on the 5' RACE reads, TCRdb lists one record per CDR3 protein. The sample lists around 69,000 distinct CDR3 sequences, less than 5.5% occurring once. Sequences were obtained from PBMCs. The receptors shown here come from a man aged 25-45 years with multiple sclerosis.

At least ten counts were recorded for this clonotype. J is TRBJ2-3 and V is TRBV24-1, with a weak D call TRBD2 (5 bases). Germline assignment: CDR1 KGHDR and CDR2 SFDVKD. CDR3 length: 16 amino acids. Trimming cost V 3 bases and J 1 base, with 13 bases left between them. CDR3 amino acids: CATSDASGIGTDTQYF. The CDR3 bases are TGTGCCACCAGTGATGCATCGGGGATAGGCACAGATACGCAGTATTTT.

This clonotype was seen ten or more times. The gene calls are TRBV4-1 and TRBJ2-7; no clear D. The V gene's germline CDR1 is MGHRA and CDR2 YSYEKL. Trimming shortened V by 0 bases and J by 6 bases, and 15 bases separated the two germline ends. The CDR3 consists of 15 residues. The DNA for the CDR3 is TGCGCCAGCAGCCAAGAAGGTGGCAGGCCGGGCGAGCAGTACTTC. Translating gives CASSQEGGRPGEQYF.

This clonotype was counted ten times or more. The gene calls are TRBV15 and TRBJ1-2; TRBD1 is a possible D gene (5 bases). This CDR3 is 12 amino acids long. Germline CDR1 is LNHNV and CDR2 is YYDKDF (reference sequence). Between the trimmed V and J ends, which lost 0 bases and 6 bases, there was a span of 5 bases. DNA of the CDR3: TGTGCCACCAGCAGAGACAGGGATGGCTACACCTTC. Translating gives CATSRDRDGYTF.

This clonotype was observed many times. The CDR3 DNA follows: TGTGCCAGCCTTCGGGGGGACACCGGGGAGCTGTTTTTT. Translation: CASLRGDTGELFF. J is TRBJ2-2 and V is TRBV2; 7 bases agree with TRBD2. V lost 8 bases to trimming and J lost 3 bases; unmatched junction nucleotides: 3. The CDR3 sequence is 13 residues long. Germline assignment: CDR1 SNHLY and CDR2 FYNNEI. Drawing the rest from reference TRBV2 and TRBJ2-2, the complete variable domain is EPEVTQTPSHQVTQMGQEVILRCVPISNHLYFYWYRQILGQKVEFLVSFYNNEISEKSEIFDDQFSVERPDGSNFTLKIRSTKLEDSAMYFCASLRGDTGELFFGEGSRLTVL.